The rows below give T cell receptor beta chains drawn from one sample of a study of PD-1 blockade in classical Hodgkin lymphoma. Assay used: immunoSEQ multiplex PCR; TCRdb lists only in-frame clones, some missing. The repertoire holds around 45,000 clones, 65% to 85% seen once, with about 2.8% in the top ten. The sequencing here drew on peripheral blood mononuclear cells (PBMCs), taken before the second cycle of nivolumab. The receptors stem from a human donor with classical Hodgkin lymphoma. CDR3s include the opening cysteine and the closing phenylalanine or tryptophan. The D gene is left open where the match is weak. Clone size is shown for a subset of rows, as once, few, many or a class of expanded clone.

TRBV6-1	.	.	TRBJ1-4	CASTSRPGQYEKLFF	TGTGCCAGCACCAGCCGGCCGGGACAATACGAAAAACTGTTTTTT
TRBV15	.	.	TRBJ2-5	CATSPLTDQETQYF	TGTGCCACCAGCCCCCTCACAGACCAAGAGACCCAGTACTTC
TRBV9	few	.	TRBJ2-1	CASSRTAYNEQFF	TGTGCCAGCAGCCGGACGGCCTACAATGAGCAGTTCTTC
TRBV19	.	.	TRBJ2-1	CASSILMGPDEQFF	TGTGCCAGTAGTATTCTTATGGGCCCTGATGAGCAGTTCTTC
TRBV4-1	.	.	TRBJ1-4	CASSVRASNEKLFF	TGCGCCAGCAGCGTCCGGGCCAGCAATGAAAAACTGTTTTTT
TRBV28	.	TRBD1	TRBJ2-5	CASSFTGAAGETQYF	TGTGCCAGCAGTTTTACAGGGGCGGCGGGAGAGACCCAGTACTTC
TRBV25-1	.	.	TRBJ1-1	CASRRMGENTEAFF	TGTGCCAGCAGGCGCATGGGGGAGAACACTGAAGCTTTCTTT
TRBV19	.	.	TRBJ2-7	CASRDLSSYEQYF	TGTGCCAGTAGGGACTTGAGCTCCTACGAGCAGTACTTC
TRBV7-6	.	.	TRBJ2-7	CASSPLGGVTYEQYF	TGTGCCAGCAGCCCGTTAGGGGGGGTAACCTACGAGCAGTACTTC
TRBV7-3	.	TRBD2	TRBJ2-1	CASSLFSSGGGNEQFF	TGTGCCAGCAGCTTATTTTCCAGCGGGGGAGGTAATGAGCAGTTCTTC
TRBV21-1	.	.	TRBJ1-2	CASSKVRTYYGYTF	TGTGCCAGCAGCAAAGTACGAACCTACTATGGCTACACCTTC
TRBV9	.	.	TRBJ2-1	CASSPQRPNEQFF	TGTGCCAGCAGCCCCCAACGCCCCAATGAGCAGTTCTTC
TRBV27	.	.	TRBJ1-1	CASSFGKSAEAFF	TGTGCCAGCAGTTTTGGTAAGTCGGCTGAAGCTTTCTTT
TRBV2	.	TRBD1	TRBJ2-2	CASGTVVGQDDTGELFF	TGTGCCAGCGGAACAGTGGTGGGACAGGACGACACCGGGGAGCTGTTTTTT
TRBV7-9	.	.	TRBJ2-7	CASSPGGNPVRYF	TGTGCCAGCAGCCCAGGGGGGAATCCGGTCCGGTACTTC
TRBV19	.	.	TRBJ2-7	CASAIRGGYEQYF	TGTGCCAGCGCAATAAGGGGTGGCTACGAGCAGTACTTC
TRBV7-9	once	.	TRBJ1-1	CASKATNTEAFF	TGTGCCAGCAAGGCGACGAACACTGAAGCTTTCTTT
TRBV30	.	.	TRBJ1-5	CAWSPRGGVLNQPQHF	TGTGCCTGGAGTCCCCGGGGAGGGGTCTTAAATCAGCCCCAGCATTTT
TRBV5-1	once	TRBD2	TRBJ2-1	CASSLGSGRGNEQFF	TGCGCCAGCAGCTTAGGAAGCGGGAGGGGAAATGAGCAGTTCTTC
TRBV27	few	.	TRBJ1-1	CASSLGQTHTNTEAFF	TGTGCCAGCAGTTTAGGACAGACCCATACGAACACTGAAGCTTTCTTT
TRBV20-1	.	.	TRBJ2-1	CSAKGLQFF	TGCAGTGCTAAGGGTCTGCAGTTCTTC
TRBV19	.	TRBD1	TRBJ1-5	CASSRTGTALGGGNQPQHF	TGTGCCAGTAGTAGAACCGGGACAGCCCTAGGGGGAGGCAATCAGCCCCAGCATTTT
TRBV9	once	.	TRBJ1-3	CASGDPKFPGNTIYF	TGTGCCAGCGGGGATCCCAAGTTTCCTGGAAACACCATATATTTT
TRBV30	.	.	TRBJ1-4	CAWSRVGAQWEKLFF	TGTGCCTGGAGTAGAGTGGGAGCTCAGTGGGAAAAACTGTTTTTT
TRBV5-1	few	.	TRBJ2-7	CASSPLATSEQYF	TGCGCCAGCAGCCCTCTAGCCACCTCCGAGCAGTACTTC
TRBV19	.	.	TRBJ1-1	CASSSREAFF	TGTGCCAGTAGTTCCCGTGAAGCTTTCTTT
TRBV5-6	few	.	TRBJ2-1	CASSLNGLPYNEQFF	TGTGCCAGCAGCTTAAATGGCTTGCCCTACAATGAGCAGTTCTTC
TRBV10-2	few	TRBD2	TRBJ2-3	CASRLLAGGTDTQYF	TGCGCCAGCCGCCTACTAGCGGGAGGCACAGATACGCAGTATTTT
TRBV11-2	.	TRBD1	TRBJ1-1	CASSSDRGWNTEAFF	TGTGCCAGCAGCTCCGACAGGGGATGGAACACTGAAGCTTTCTTT
TRBV28	.	.	TRBJ2-7	CASSLPLGGSEQYF	TGTGCCAGCAGTTTACCCCTTGGGGGGAGCGAGCAGTACTTC
TRBV7-2	few	.	TRBJ2-5	CASSLGGGPQETQYF	TGTGCCAGCAGCTTAGGTGGGGGCCCCCAAGAGACCCAGTACTTC